This passage covers 21 T cell receptor beta chains from one sample sequenced in a study of vaccination and CD4 T cells after COVID-19. The treatment is: approximately 9-day PBMC culture with coronavirus spike peptide pools or control peptides (ViraFEST assay). Their antigens remain unidentified. Sequence data for DNA of cultured CD4+ T cells were generated by the Oncomine TCR Beta short-read assay. TCRdb used MiXCR to reprocess the PCR reads, holding one entry per CDR3 protein. Of 20,000 or so distinct CDR3 sequences listed, over 45% are singletons. The material sequenced was cultured CD4+ T cells from blood. The receptors originated from a human donor with COVID-19.

This chain links TRBV5-7 with TRBJ2-5; a weak D match, TRBD2 (6 bases). TRBV5-7 has ORF status, its function being uncertain. The CDR3 covers 16 residues. V dropped 7 bases and J dropped 1 base, with 20 bases sitting between them. The CDR3 coding sequence is TGTGCCAGCCCGTGGTTAGGAGGGAGCTGCCAAGAGACCCAGTACTTC. It yields the protein CASPWLGGSCQETQYF.

This chain joins TRBV5-1 and TRBJ1-1; tentatively, D is TRBD1 (5 bases). V dropped 4 bases and J dropped 1 base, with 14 bases sitting between them. This CDR3 is built from 15 residues. CDR1 is SGHRS, CDR2 YFSETQ, per germline. The CDR3 protein is CASSVDGAQNTEAFF. CDR3 sequence (DNA): TGCGCCAGCAGCGTCGACGGGGCGCAGAACACTGAAGCTTTCTTT. Using reference TRBV5-1 and TRBJ1-1 for the parts outside the CDR3, the full variable domain is KAGVTQTPRYLIKTRGQQVTLSCSPISGHRSVSWYQQTPGQGLQFLFEYFSETQRNKGNFPGRFSGRQFSNSRSEMNVSTLELGDSALYLCASSVDGAQNTEAFFGQGTRLTVV.

This clonotype appeared once. The chain couples TRBV7-6 to TRBJ2-7, with 7 bases aligning to TRBD1. In germline, CDR1 is SGHVS, CDR2 FNYEAQ. The CDR3 covers 15 residues. Germline trimming cut 1 base from V and 1 base from J; bases unmatched to any gene: 4. Here the CDR3 reads CASSLGPGQSYEQYF. The CDR3 coding sequence is TGTGCCAGCAGCTTAGGTCCGGGACAGTCCTACGAGCAGTACTTC.

The chain combines TRBV19 with TRBJ2-5, with 8 bases that match TRBD1. This CDR3 has 13 amino acids. Germline assignment: CDR1 LNHDA and CDR2 SQIVND (reference sequence). The ends lost 9 bases at V and 2 bases at J; junction bases unmatched: 5. DNA of the CDR3: TGTGCCAGCAGGAGGACAGGGCAAGAGACCCAGTACTTC. This codes for CASRRTGQETQYF.

The chain has TRBV10-2 and TRBJ1-2, with D possibly being TRBD1 (5 bases). CDR1 and CDR2 from the germline V gene are WSHSY and SAAADI. V shed 6 bases and J shed 3 bases, with 11 bases lying between them. The CDR3 has 13 residues. CDR3 DNA: TGCGCCAGCAGCGACAGCTTAGACTATGGCTACACCTTC. The encoded protein is CASSDSLDYGYTF.

This clonotype was seen a handful of times. The gene calls are TRBV3-1 and TRBJ2-4; no clear D gene. Trimming pared 4 bases from V and 7 bases from J, leaving 11 bases between. This CDR3 is built from 13 residues. Per the germline V gene, CDR1 is LGHDT and CDR2 is YNNKEL (reference sequence). The chain's CDR3 is CASSRPPDNIQYF. CDR3 nucleotide sequence: TGTGCCAGCAGCCGACCCCCCGACAACATTCAGTACTTC.

For this clonotype: One end of the junction is discordant with germline, which a read error may explain. J is TRBJ1-6 and V is TRBV5-1; D is unresolved. The CDR3 has 14 amino acids. Germline loops: CDR1 SGHRS, CDR2 YFSETQ. CDR3 sequence: CASSSGSNKSPLHF. The DNA of the CDR3 is TGCGCCAGCAGCTCGGGCTCAAATAAGTCACCCCTCCACTTT.

The chain employs TRBV20-1 and TRBJ2-3; 7 bases are shared with TRBD2. With 6 bases clipped from V and 7 bases from J, the junction kept 13 bases outside the gene matches. The CDR3 is made up of 14 amino acids. CDR1 is DFQATT, CDR2 SNEGSKA, per germline (reference sequence). The CDR3 sequence is CSAPSRDYKNTQYF. CDR3 sequence (DNA): TGCAGTGCCCCGAGCCGGGACTACAAAAATACGCAGTATTTT.

The chain couples TRBV20-1 to TRBJ1-6; D is possibly TRBD1 (5 bases). In germline, CDR1 is DFQATT, CDR2 SNEGSKA (reference sequence). CDR3 length equals 15 residues. V lost 5 bases, J lost 0 bases, and 11 bases lay in between. The CDR3 loop is CSAGGGSSYNSPLHF. In DNA form, the CDR3 reads TGCAGTGCTGGGGGGGGAAGCTCCTATAATTCACCCCTCCACTTT.

This chain uses TRBV28 with TRBJ2-1; no clear D gene. In germline, CDR1 is MDHEN, CDR2 SYDVKM. This CDR3 spans 11 amino acids. V lost 5 bases and J 6 bases, leaving 5 bases between the germline ends. The CDR3 nucleotides read TGTGCCAGCAGTCGCCCCAATGAGCAGTTCTTC. It specifies CASSRPNEQFF. The variable domain in full, with the rest retrieved from reference TRBV28 and TRBJ2-1, is DVKVTQSSRYLVKRTGEKVFLECVQDMDHENMFWYRQDPGLGLRLIYFSYDVKMKEKGDIPEGYSVSREKKERFSLILESASTNQTSMYLCASSRPNEQFFGPGTRLTVL.

This clonotype was counted between two and nine times. The rearrangement links TRBV10-3 to TRBJ2-3; 9 bases line up with TRBD1. Germline V gene sequence: CDR1 ENHRY, CDR2 SYGVKD. V lost 7 bases, J lost 4 bases, and 6 bases stayed unmatched. The CDR3 has 14 amino acids. Here the CDR3 DNA reads TGTGCCATCACTCGGGACAGGGTGGCAGATACGCAGTATTTT. It is translated as CAITRDRVADTQYF.

The chain uses TRBV7-2 and TRBJ1-6, with D tentatively TRBD1 (5 bases). The V end lost 4 bases, the J end lost 0 bases, and 16 bases lay between the germline ends. The CDR3 has 18 amino acids. The germline gives CDR1 SGHTA, CDR2 FQGNSA. Here the CDR3 reads CASSSRMTDHSYNSPLHF. DNA for the CDR3: TGTGCCAGCAGCTCACGGATGACAGACCACTCCTATAATTCACCCCTCCACTTT.

The J gene is TRBJ1-4, the V gene TRBV5-1; the D gene is possibly TRBD1 (6 bases). Trimming took off 4 bases at V and 6 bases at J, with 13 bases between the two ends. The length of the CDR3 is 14 residues. The germline CDR1 and CDR2 sequences are SGHRS and YFSETQ. The CDR3 here is CASSPGGGDEKLFF. In DNA form, the CDR3 reads TGCGCCAGCAGCCCCGGAGGGGGAGATGAAAAACTGTTTTTT.

This clonotype is termed medium-sized. The V call is TRBV5-6, the J call TRBJ2-1; 11 nucleotides line up with TRBD2. The V segment lost 1 base and the J segment 7 bases; nucleotides outside the gene matches: 10. CDR3 length: 17 amino acids. CDR1 is SGHDT and CDR2 is YYEEEE in the germline V gene. Written as DNA, the CDR3 is TGTGCCAGCAGCTTGTTCGGTAGCGGGGGGGCGAGGAATGAGCAGTTCTTC. Its protein product is CASSLFGSGGARNEQFF.

This clonotype was detected a few times. This chain uses TRBV7-2 with TRBJ1-3; D is undetermined. CDR1 and CDR2 from the germline V gene are SGHTA and FQGNSA. V shed 1 base and J shed 0 bases, with 7 bases lying between them. The CDR3 has 15 residues. The CDR3, as DNA: TGTGCCAGCAGCTTAGTGCCGGACTCTGGAAACACCATATATTTT. Translated: CASSLVPDSGNTIYF. Filled out from reference TRBV7-2 and TRBJ1-3, the complete variable domain reads GAGVSQSPSNKVTEKGKDVELRCDPISGHTALYWYRQSLGQGLEFLIYFQGNSAPDKSGLPSDRFSAERTGGSVSTLTIQRTQQEDSAVYLCASSLVPDSGNTIYFGEGSWLTVV.

V and J are TRBV6-4 and TRBJ2-1, with 7 bases lining up with TRBD2. The V gene end was trimmed by 6 bases and the J gene end by 4 bases; junction bases not matched to a gene: 6. This CDR3 comprises 14 residues. Germline CDR1 is MRHNA and CDR2 is SNTAGT. The CDR3 bases are TGTGCCAGCAGCGCCCCAGCGGGGTACAATGAGCAGTTCTTC. The encoded protein is CASSAPAGYNEQFF.

This clonotype was detected a few times. The chain couples TRBV4-2 to TRBJ1-2, with unresolved D. The V end was cut by 0 bases, the J end by 5 bases, with 16 bases between. CDR3 length equals 16 residues. Looked up from germline, CDR1 is LGHNA and CDR2 is YNFKEQ. DNA for the CDR3: TGTGCCAGCAGCCAAGACGGTGCGGGCTCGAAGTATGGCTACACCTTC. Its protein is CASSQDGAGSKYGYTF.

The sample holds one count of this clonotype. This clone may be a read error of a much larger clone one base away. The rearrangement joins TRBV7-2 to TRBJ1-1; 7 positions match TRBD1. The V gene end was trimmed by 8 bases and the J gene end by 1 base; junction bases not matched to a gene: 10. Germline assignment: CDR1 SGHTA and CDR2 FQGNSA. The CDR3 has 15 residues. The CDR3 region is CASGAPTGQNTEAFF. As DNA, the CDR3 is TGTGCCAGCGGCGCCCCGACAGGGCAGAACACTGAAGCTTTCTTT.

V usage is TRBV7-2 and J usage is TRBJ1-2; D not certain. Germline-derived CDR1 and CDR2 are SGHTA and FQGNSA. The CDR3 is 13 amino acids. V dropped 4 bases and J dropped 7 bases, with 13 bases sitting between them. The CDR3 loop reads CASSSRMISGYTF. DNA of the CDR3: TGTGCCAGCAGCTCCAGGATGATCAGTGGCTACACCTTC.

This clonotype was observed a few times. The gene calls are TRBV6-1 and TRBJ2-5; D remains ambiguous. The CDR3 runs 13 residues. Germline V CDR1 and CDR2: MNHNS, SASEGT. V shed 8 bases and J shed 5 bases, with 15 bases lying between them. This chain's CDR3 is CASLGPLRETQYF. The CDR3 DNA sequence: TGTGCCAGCCTTGGGCCCTTGAGGGAGACCCAGTACTTC.

V is TRBV6-1 and J is TRBJ1-6, with unresolved D. This CDR3 has 11 residues. Trimming took 6 bases from V and 13 from J, leaving 10 bases between them. The germline V gene has CDR1 MNHNS and CDR2 SASEGT. CDR3: CASSAPVPLHF. As DNA, the CDR3 is TGTGCCAGCAGCGCCCCGGTGCCCCTCCACTTT.